Below, 31 T cell receptor beta chains from the same sample are listed, as sequenced in a study of T-cell memory formation after mild COVID-19. From the 5' RACE reads, TCRdb called clonotypes with MiXCR, one entry per CDR3 protein. The sample holds 290,000 or so distinct CDR3 sequences, just under 20% seen once. Sequenced: PBMCs or a T cell subset sorted from them (not recorded which). These receptors originate from a man aged 18 to 30 who had mild COVID-19 (a few samples of this study predate the infection). Cell type and time point are not known.

The chain has TRBV9 and TRBJ2-7, with 9 bases aligning to TRBD2. CDR1 and CDR2 from the germline V gene are SGDLS and YYNGEE. With 4 bases clipped from V and 4 bases from J, the junction kept 9 bases outside the gene matches. CDR3 length equals 15 residues. In DNA, the CDR3 is TGTGCCAGCAGCCCACCGGCTAGCGGGACGTACGAGCAGTACTTC. Its protein product is CASSPPASGTYEQYF.

This clonotype was observed at least ten times. This chain joins TRBV28 and TRBJ2-6, with D maybe TRBD1 (6 bases). The V end was cut by 3 bases, the J end by 3 bases, with 9 bases between. CDR1 is MDHEN and CDR2 is SYDVKM in the germline V gene. The CDR3 runs to 15 residues. DNA for the CDR3: TGTGCCAGCAGTTTGCAGGGGAGTGGGGCCAACGTCCTGACTTTC. Amino acids: CASSLQGSGANVLTF.

The chain links TRBV7-8 to TRBJ2-3, with 9 bases that match TRBD1. There are 16 residues in the CDR3. J lost 3 bases, V lost 1 base, and 5 bases had no gene match. Per germline, CDR1 SGHVS and CDR2 FQNEAQ. The CDR3 spells CASSLGSGQGTDTQYF. CDR3 DNA sequence: TGTGCCAGCAGCTTAGGGTCGGGACAGGGTACAGATACGCAGTATTTT.

In its sample, this clonotype was seen a few times. The chain joins TRBV18 to TRBJ1-1, with D perhaps TRBD1 (6 bases). CDR1 is KGHSH and CDR2 is LQKENI in the germline V gene. The CDR3 loop spans 14 amino acids. V was shortened by 2 bases and J by 4 bases, with 11 bases between the two germline ends. DNA for the CDR3: TGTGCCAGCTCACCAGGGGGGCTAGGCACTGAAGCTTTCTTT. Translated, it gives CASSPGGLGTEAFF.

The chain combines TRBV11-2 with TRBJ2-5; a possible D gene is TRBD2 (6 bases). The V and J ends lost 4 bases and 2 bases respectively, with 14 bases between them. From germline, CDR1 is SGHAT and CDR2 FQNNGV. The CDR3 runs to 15 residues. The CDR3 DNA follows: TGTGCCAGCAGCTCACCTCGGGGGAGACAAGAGACCCAGTACTTC. Residues: CASSSPRGRQETQYF. Filled out from reference TRBV11-2 and TRBJ2-5, the complete variable domain reads EAGVAQSPRYKIIEKRQSVAFWCNPISGHATLYWYQQILGQGPKLLIQFQNNGVVDDSQLPKDRFSAERLKGVDSTLKIQPAKLEDSAVYLCASSSPRGRQETQYFGPGTRLLVL.

This clonotype was seen ten or more times. The CDR3 sequence is CASSQAGGPADTQYF. In DNA, the CDR3 is TGTGCCAGCAGCCAAGCGGGGGGGCCTGCAGATACGCAGTATTTT. The rearrangement joins TRBV3-1 to TRBJ2-3; 8 nucleotides agree with TRBD2. In germline, CDR1 is LGHDT, CDR2 YNNKEL (reference sequence). After removal of 1 base from V and 4 bases from J, the junction contained 4 bases not matched to a gene. The length of the CDR3 is 15 residues.

DNA for the CDR3: TGTGCCAGCCGTCTAACGGGGGGGTCCTCCTACAATGAGCAGTTCTTC. Translating gives CASRLTGGSSYNEQFF. This sequence joins TRBV7-9 and TRBJ2-1; the match to TRBD2 covers 8 bases. CDR1 and CDR2 (germline): SEHNR, FQNEAQ (reference sequence). Losses at the gene ends were 8 bases for V and 0 bases for J; bases not matched to a gene: 9. There are 16 residues in the CDR3.

This rearrangement joins TRBV29-1 to TRBJ2-3; D gene uncertain. Per the germline V gene, CDR1 is SQVTM and CDR2 is ANQGSEA. V lost 3 bases and J lost 7, with 23 bases in between. The CDR3 length is 16 residues. The CDR3 protein is CSVDGYGSQESYTQYF. CDR3 nucleotides: TGCAGCGTTGATGGGTACGGAAGCCAGGAGAGCTATACGCAGTATTTT.

The rearrangement links TRBV11-2 to TRBJ1-5; possibly TRBD1 for D (6 bases). The CDR3 extends over 16 amino acids. Between the trimmed V and J ends, which lost 1 base and 6 bases, there was a span of 16 bases. The V gene's germline CDR1 is SGHAT and CDR2 FQNNGV. The CDR3 coding sequence is TGTGCCAGCAGCTTAGGCGGGGCAGGGGAAGGTCAGCCCCAGCATTTT. It is translated as CASSLGGAGEGQPQHF. The full variable domain, rest sourced from reference TRBV11-2 and TRBJ1-5, is EAGVAQSPRYKIIEKRQSVAFWCNPISGHATLYWYQQILGQGPKLLIQFQNNGVVDDSQLPKDRFSAERLKGVDSTLKIQPAKLEDSAVYLCASSLGGAGEGQPQHFGDGTRLSIL.

This clonotype was recorded a few times. This rearrangement joins TRBV6-5 to TRBJ1-5; 8 bases line up with TRBD1. Trimming removed 11 bases from V and 1 base from J; junction bases left unmatched: 10. In germline, CDR1 is MNHEY, CDR2 SVGAGI. The CDR3 runs to 15 residues. The CDR3 reads CASRQQGVSNQPQHF. The DNA for the CDR3 is TGTGCCTCCCGCCAACAGGGGGTAAGCAATCAGCCCCAGCATTTT.

This rearrangement joins TRBV2 to TRBJ1-6; D is unclear. The CDR3 loop spans 13 amino acids. Per the germline V gene, CDR1 is SNHLY and CDR2 is FYNNEI. Trimming removed 5 bases from V and 3 bases from J, with 5 bases in between. DNA of the CDR3: TGTGCCAGCAGTCAAGACTATAATTCACCCCTCCACTTT. It translates to CASSQDYNSPLHF.

This clonotype showed up many times. The CDR3 is CASSQDQSYNEQFF. The DNA for the CDR3 is TGCGCCAGCAGCCAAGATCAAAGTTACAATGAGCAGTTCTTC. The chain employs TRBV4-3 and TRBJ2-1; D remains ambiguous. This CDR3 contains 14 residues. Germline V lookup: CDR1 LGHNA, CDR2 YSLEER. The ends were cut back, 0 bases at V and 4 bases at J, with 7 bases in the middle.

This clonotype showed up just a few times. The chain has TRBV27 and TRBJ2-3; D may match TRBD1 or TRBD2 (6 bases each). Trimming left V 3 bases short and J 5 bases short, with 12 bases between. This CDR3 is built from 14 residues. Germline CDR1 is MNHEY and CDR2 is SMNVEV (reference sequence). CDR3 region: CASSLGGRGDTQYF. The CDR3 bases are TGTGCCAGCAGTTTGGGGGGCCGTGGAGATACGCAGTATTTT.

This clonotype was seen only a few times. The chain links TRBV4-1 to TRBJ2-5; D tentatively fits TRBD1 or TRBD2 (7 bases each). Germline CDR1 is MGHRA and CDR2 is YSYEKL. The CDR3 length is 14 residues. Trimming removed 5 bases at V and 4 bases at J, with 14 bases between. CDR3 nucleotide sequence: TGCGCCAGCAGCAAGACAGGGAGGGGAGAGACCCAGTACTTC. It encodes CASSKTGRGETQYF.

This clonotype came up a few times. This chain connects TRBV6-2 or TRBV6-3 to TRBJ1-5; possible D gene TRBD1, 5 bases. The germline gives CDR1 MNHEY, CDR2 SVGEGT. Deletions cut 4 bases from V and 2 bases from J, with 12 bases between. The CDR3 spans 15 residues. The CDR3, as DNA: TGTGCCAGCAGTTTTTCAGGGAAAGGCAATCAGCCCCAGCATTTT. This gives the protein CASSFSGKGNQPQHF.

The genes are TRBV6-2 or TRBV6-3 and TRBJ2-1; unclear D gene. Germline V gives CDR1 MNHEY, CDR2 SVGEGT. The V end lost 2 bases, the J end lost 6 bases, and 8 bases lay between the germline ends. This CDR3 has 13 amino acids. CDR3 protein: CASSYVVGNEQFF. The CDR3 DNA is TGTGCCAGCAGTTACGTGGTTGGCAATGAGCAGTTCTTC.

A single count supports this clonotype. The V gene is TRBV11-2, the J gene TRBJ2-5, with 12 bases lining up with TRBD1. The germline CDR1 and CDR2 sequences are SGHAT and FQNNGV. This CDR3 region has 16 residues. The ends lost 2 bases at V and 5 bases at J; junction bases unmatched: 6. The CDR3 here is CASSLLGQGATETQYF. DNA of the CDR3: TGTGCCAGCAGCTTACTGGGACAGGGGGCGACGGAGACCCAGTACTTC.

This clonotype was recorded a few times. V is TRBV4-1 and J is TRBJ1-2; D gene ambiguous. With 1 base removed from V and 3 bases from J, the gap between germline ends came to 15 bases. CDR1 is MGHRA and CDR2 is YSYEKL in the germline V gene. The CDR3 has 16 residues. As DNA, the CDR3 is TGCGCCAGCAGCCAAGTAACCAGACCGAGGGACTATGGCTACACCTTC. Translated, it gives CASSQVTRPRDYGYTF.

This clonotype has a handful of counts. The chain employs TRBV7-9 and TRBJ2-7; D gene ambiguous. V shed 5 bases and J shed 6 bases, with 11 bases lying between them. Germline CDR1 and CDR2: SEHNR and FQNEAQ (reference sequence). The CDR3 spans 12 residues. The CDR3 loop reads CASSQSPGEQYF. DNA for the CDR3: TGTGCCAGCAGCCAAAGTCCTGGCGAGCAGTACTTC. The full variable domain, rest sourced from reference TRBV7-9 and TRBJ2-7, is DTGVSQNPRHKITKRGQNVTFRCDPISEHNRLYWYRQTLGQGPEFLTYFQNEAQLEKSRLLSDRFSAERPKGSFSTLEIQRTEQGDSAMYLCASSQSPGEQYFGPGTRLTVT.

The V gene is TRBV18, the J gene TRBJ2-7, with 8 bases fitting TRBD1. Unmatched junction bases numbered 5, after V lost 0 bases and J lost 4 bases. The germline gives CDR1 KGHSH, CDR2 LQKENI. This CDR3 is built from 15 residues. The CDR3 reads CASSPPSRGPYEQYF. The CDR3 DNA reads as TGTGCCAGCTCACCACCTAGCAGGGGGCCATACGAGCAGTACTTC.

This clonotype was seen only a few times. This chain links TRBV12-3 or TRBV12-4 with TRBJ2-4; D possibly matches TRBD1 or TRBD2 (5 bases each). V lost 3 bases, J lost 9 bases, and 15 bases lay in between. This CDR3 has 14 amino acids. The CDR3 DNA reads TGTGCCAGCAGTTTTGGTTTGGCTGGGGGCATTCAGTACTTC. Amino acid sequence: CASSFGLAGGIQYF.

This clonotype was counted ten times or more. The J gene is TRBJ2-5, the V gene TRBV12-3 or TRBV12-4; D possibly corresponds to TRBD2 (5 bases). There are 13 residues in the CDR3. V was cut by 3 bases and J by 1 base, with 6 bases left in between. The CDR3 bases are TGTGCCAGCAGTTTTGGACTCCAAGAGACCCAGTACTTC. It translates to CASSFGLQETQYF.

The J gene is TRBJ1-4, the V gene TRBV7-9; 9 bases are shared with TRBD1. With V trimmed by 5 bases and J by 3 bases, 16 bases remained unmatched. Looked up from germline, CDR1 is SEHNR and CDR2 is FQNEAQ (reference sequence). The CDR3 is made up of 19 amino acids. The CDR3 bases are TGTGCCAGCAGCGCCAGCACGGGACAGGGCACCCCCGCTAATGAAAAACTGTTTTTT. It codes for CASSASTGQGTPANEKLFF.

This chain links TRBV20-1 with TRBJ1-5; weak D call: TRBD1 (6 bases). The CDR3 covers 13 residues. The V gene lost 3 bases and the J gene lost 4 bases, with 10 bases spanning the gap. Germline V CDR1 and CDR2: DFQATT, SNEGSKA (reference sequence). DNA of the CDR3: TGCAGTGCTAGGACAGGCCCGAATCAGCCCCAGCATTTT. It is translated as CSARTGPNQPQHF.

V gene TRBV5-4 combines with J gene TRBJ1-1; D may be TRBD1 (5 bases). V lost 4 bases and J 1 base, leaving 11 bases between the germline ends. The length of the CDR3 is 14 residues. The V gene's germline CDR1 is SGHNT and CDR2 YYREEE (reference sequence). Here the CDR3 DNA reads TGTGCCAGCAGCCGAATGGGACCGAACACTGAAGCTTTCTTT. Amino acid sequence: CASSRMGPNTEAFF.

The table lists this clonotype with a few counts. The chain employs TRBV28 and TRBJ2-3; D is perhaps TRBD2 (5 bases). V lost 9 bases, J lost 0 bases, and 10 bases lay in between. Germline CDR1 and CDR2: MDHEN and SYDVKM. The CDR3 totals 13 residues. CDR3 sequence (DNA): TGTGCCAGTACAGCGGACAGCACAGATACGCAGTATTTT. Encoded protein: CASTADSTDTQYF.

Here the CDR3 DNA reads TGTGCCAGCAGCTTAGATGGGGGGGCTCGGTCTGGAAACACCATATATTTT. Translation: CASSLDGGARSGNTIYF. The chain has TRBV7-9 and TRBJ1-3; D is possibly TRBD1 (6 bases). V lost 1 base to trimming and J lost 1 base, with 14 bases between them. The CDR3 extends over 17 amino acids. The germline V gene encodes CDR1 SEHNR and CDR2 FQNEAQ (reference sequence).

This chain connects TRBV12-3 or TRBV12-4 to TRBJ2-3; a weak D match, TRBD2 (7 bases). Trimming shortened V by 7 bases and J by 5 bases, and 13 bases separated the two germline ends. CDR3 length: 13 amino acids. The CDR3 coding sequence is TGTGCCAGCATTAGGGGGGGCGGAGATACGCAGTATTTT. Encoded protein: CASIRGGGDTQYF.

This clonotype was found a few times. The CDR3 is CASSLALTSGNTGELFF. In nucleotides, the CDR3 is TGTGCCAGCAGCTTAGCTCTCACCTCTGGGAACACCGGGGAGCTGTTTTTT. This rearrangement joins TRBV7-3 to TRBJ2-2; D unclear. The CDR3 is made up of 17 amino acids. Germline CDR1 SGHTA, CDR2 FQGTGA. Trimming took 2 bases from V and 1 from J, leaving 14 bases between them.

The rearrangement uses TRBV5-5 and TRBJ2-1; 7 bases map to TRBD1. Per germline, CDR1 SGHKS and CDR2 YYEKEE (reference sequence). The CDR3 contains 15 residues. The V gene end was trimmed by 2 bases and the J gene end by 9 bases; junction bases not matched to a gene: 11. The CDR3 loop is CASSFRDRNTPEQFF. DNA of the CDR3: TGTGCCAGCAGCTTCCGGGACAGAAATACCCCTGAGCAGTTCTTC.

This clonotype was counted between two and nine times. The gene calls are TRBV4-2 and TRBJ1-2; no clear D. The CDR3 covers 14 residues. Germline CDR1 LGHNA, CDR2 YNFKEQ. V shed 0 bases and J shed 3 bases, with 8 bases lying between them. CDR3 coding DNA: TGTGCCAGCAGCCAAGACGCCGGCTACTATGGCTACACCTTC. It translates to CASSQDAGYYGYTF.